These T cell receptor beta chains were read from a single sample in a study of low-dose radiotherapy and immunotherapy resistance in tumors. TCRdb reprocessed the reads via MiXCR and lists one record per CDR3 protein. The top ten clones hold about 6.6% of a sample with 55,000 to 65,000 distinct CDR3 sequences, around a quarter of them seen once. The sequenced sample was PBMCs, obtained before treatment. The source is a male donor with rectosigmoid adenocarcinoma. The CDR3 runs from the conserved cysteine through the conserved F or W.

TRBJ2-7 | TRBV10-3 | 15 | CAISEMGANSYEQYF
TRBJ1-1 | TRBV5-1 | 14 | CASSLGQDFTEAFF
TRBJ1-6 | TRBV28 | 13 | CASSLRTRRTLHF
TRBJ1-5 | TRBV28 | 12 | CASSGGNQPQHF
TRBJ2-1 | TRBV28 | 15 | CASSQDRVQDREQFF
TRBJ2-5 | TRBV28 | 15 | CASSSRQGLQETQYF
TRBJ2-3 | TRBV7-2 | 13 | CASSSQGSDTQYF
TRBJ1-1 | TRBV24-1 | 12 | CATFPGGTEAFF
TRBJ1-3 | TRBV2 | 13 | CASKVGAGNTIYF
TRBJ2-1 | TRBV29-1 | 13 | CSVVRGSYNEQFF
TRBJ1-4 | TRBV3-1 | 13 | CASSQGPVEKLFF
TRBJ1-1 | TRBV18 | 15 | CASSTTGTTLSEAFF
TRBJ2-7 | TRBV7-9 | 13 | CASSFARDYEQYF
TRBJ2-5 | TRBV7-8 | 16 | CASSFRQSWEQETQYF
TRBJ2-7 | TRBV5-1 | 15 | CASSLGQGAKDEQYF
TRBJ2-2 | TRBV28 | 20 | CASSFMPSGGTLNTGELFFF
TRBJ1-2 | TRBV28 | 14 | CASSLEGALSGYTF
TRBJ2-7 | TRBV13 | 16 | CASSLRLGQGSKEQYF
TRBJ2-1 | TRBV5-4 | 15 | CASSYPGGADNEQFF
TRBJ1-5 | TRBV7-2 | 15 | CASSLVAGTNQPQHF
TRBJ2-3 | TRBV5-1 | 19 | CASSHQPGLAGGPGDTQYF
TRBJ2-7 | TRBV19 | 15 | CASRLYGTDSYEQYF
TRBJ2-7 | TRBV6-5 | 13 | CASRPLGAYEQYF